This T cell receptor beta chain was recorded in a study of T cells in localized non-small cell lung cancer. Study-level results: Detection in adjacent lung was observed for a median around 59 of the top 100 tumor clones. Highest T cell clonality was seen in uninvolved adjacent lung, surpassing that measured in tumor. Owing to sequencing of a solitary tumor region, heterogeneity cannot be discounted.

Lung tissue at least 2 cm from the tumor margin was confirmed free of atypia. This CDR3 has 18 residues. Germline CDR1 reads MNHGY; CDR2 reads SAAAGT. V was clipped by 7 bases and J by 0 bases; unmatched bases: 15. This clone is judged large. Its antigen remains unidentified. Assay used: immunoSEQ multiplex PCR; TCRdb lists only in-frame clones, some missing. The sample contains 2,600 or so clones, around 20% of which appear only once. This chain uses TRBV6-8 with TRBJ2-3, with TRBD2 identical over 8 bases. The sequence was collected from a male donor aged 60 or over with stage I squamous cell lung carcinoma. Sequenced material: normal lung tissue next to the tumor, taken before any cancer treatment. DNA for the CDR3: TGTGCCAGCACCCCCTGGGGAGCGGGGGACACTAGCACAGATACGCAGTATTTT. This gives the protein CASTPWGAGDTSTDTQYF.